This is a list of T cell receptor beta chains from one sample in a study of patients and donors after allogeneic stem cell transplantation. TCRdb itself ran the RT-PCR reads through MiXCR, one entry per CDR3 protein. This table holds under 200,000 distinct CDR3 sequences, around 28% found once. Sequenced: blood, either unsorted or a sorted T cell fraction (not recorded which). These receptors came from a human donor who was either an allogeneic HSCT recipient or a stem cell or donor lymphocyte infusion donor (not recorded which). It is not recorded whose cells these are; they may come from a transplant donor. CDR3s include the opening cysteine and the closing phenylalanine or tryptophan. The D gene is left open where the match is weak. The listing skips clone size in some rows; elsewhere it reads once, few, many or a size class.

TRBV20-1,TRBJ1-5,.,.,CSARVTGTNQPQHF,TGCAGTGCTAGAGTGACAGGTACCAATCAGCCCCAGCATTTT
TRBV6-1,TRBJ2-6,.,.,CASSVHGRVWSGANVLTF,TGTGCCAGCAGTGTCCATGGCAGGGTATGGTCTGGGGCCAACGTCCTGACTTTC
TRBV3-1,TRBJ2-3,.,.,CASSHLGPGDTQYF,TGTGCCAGCAGCCACCTAGGGCCGGGGGATACGCAGTATTTT
TRBV4-2,TRBJ1-1,few,.,CASSQRGHLEAFF,TGTGCCAGCAGTCAAAGAGGGCATCTAGAAGCTTTCTTT
TRBV6-5,TRBJ2-7,few,.,CASSPPAGTFWYEQYF,TGTGCCAGCAGCCCCCCGGCGGGCACATTTTGGTACGAGCAGTACTTC
TRBV5-1,TRBJ2-3,.,.,CASSLAIQVDTDTQYF,TGCGCCAGCAGCTTGGCCATCCAGGTGGACACAGATACGCAGTATTTT
TRBV25-1,TRBJ2-7,.,.,CASSEYRQADEQYF,TGTGCCAGCAGTGAATATAGGCAGGCCGACGAGCAGTACTTC
TRBV5-1,TRBJ1-4,few,TRBD1,CASSLGQGARATNEKLFF,TGCGCCAGCAGCTTGGGACAGGGGGCGAGAGCAACTAATGAAAAACTGTTTTTT
TRBV19,TRBJ2-7,.,TRBD1,CASTSTGSSYEQYF,TGTGCCAGTACCTCGACAGGGAGTTCCTACGAGCAGTACTTC
TRBV7-9,TRBJ2-3,.,.,CASSREADTQYF,TGTGCCAGCAGCCGAGAGGCAGATACGCAGTATTTT
TRBV7-7,TRBJ2-5,few,.,CASSLSYGKETQYF,TGTGCTAGCAGCTTGTCGTACGGGAAAGAGACCCAGTACTTC
TRBV27,TRBJ1-5,few,.,CASSYMGGNQPQHF,TGTGCCAGCAGTTATATGGGGGGCAATCAGCCCCAGCATTTT
TRBV4-2,TRBJ2-1,.,.,CASSQESPSYNEQFF,TGTGCCAGCAGCCAAGAGAGTCCCTCCTACAATGAGCAGTTCTTC
TRBV13,TRBJ2-7,few,.,CASSLQGGYEQYF,TGTGCCAGCAGCTTACAGGGGGGGTACGAGCAGTACTTC
TRBV12-3/TRBV12-4,TRBJ2-1,.,.,CASRMGRHNEQFF,TGTGCCAGCAGGATGGGACGGCACAATGAGCAGTTCTTC
TRBV6-5,TRBJ1-5,.,.,CASSHRVRQPQHF,TGTGCCAGCAGTCACAGGGTACGTCAGCCCCAGCATTTT
TRBV28,TRBJ1-5,.,.,CAAGGLNQPQHF,TGTGCCGCCGGGGGGCTTAATCAGCCCCAGCATTTT
TRBV5-6,TRBJ2-1,.,TRBD2,CASSWGTSGTKGFF,TGTGCCAGCAGCTGGGGGACTAGCGGGACCAAGGGGTTCTTC
TRBV12-3/TRBV12-4,TRBJ1-2,many,.,CASSFGRSYGYTF,TGTGCCAGCAGTTTCGGACGGTCCTATGGCTACACCTTC
TRBV7-2,TRBJ2-7,once,.,CASSHWTESYEQYF,TGTGCCAGCAGCCACTGGACAGAATCCTACGAGCAGTACTTC